This TCR beta chain was recovered during a study of T cells after yellow fever vaccination. Looking at the study overall: For low cell numbers, libraries were made with SMART-Seq v4 Ultra Low Input.

J was trimmed by 6 bases and V by 3 bases; bases with no gene match: 11. The germline V gene encodes CDR1 GTSNPN and CDR2 SVGIG (reference sequence). The CDR3 spans 15 residues. TCRdb used MiXCR to reprocess the 5' RACE reads, holding one entry per CDR3 protein. This table has approximately 550,000 distinct CDR3 sequences, roughly a fifth appearing once. Broader study findings: Abundant contaminating clonotypes from the bulk population could appear in FACS-sorted repertoires.

This clonotype was counted at least ten times. Its antigen is not identified. The sequence came from a man aged 30-40 years who received the YFV17D yellow fever vaccine. The rearrangement uses TRBV30 and TRBJ2-1, with TRBD2 identical over 7 bases. The specimen comprised PBMCs, sampled 15 days after the yellow fever booster vaccination. In nucleotides, the CDR3 is TGTGCCTGGAGCTGGGCGGGACTAAGGGGCAATGAGCAGTTCTTC. This gives the protein CAWSWAGLRGNEQFF. The full variable domain, its missing parts supplied by reference TRBV30 and TRBJ2-1, is SQTIHQWPATLVQPVGSPLSLECTVEGTSNPNLYWYRQAAGRGLQLLFYSVGIGQISSEVPQNLSASRPQDRQFILSSKKLLLSDSGFYLCAWSWAGLRGNEQFFGPGTRLTVL.